The present T cell receptor (beta chain) was sequenced within a study of long-term antiretroviral therapy in people with HIV. CDR3 size: 16 residues. The trim removed 0 bases at V and 3 bases at J, leaving 8 bases unmatched. Germline loops: CDR1 SGHRS, CDR2 YFSETQ. The immunoSEQ assay was v3.0, run at survey level. Only in-frame clones appear in the TCRdb table, and some are missing; sequencing was by immunoSEQ multiplex PCR. The data contain more than 11,000 clones, 70% to 80% of them singletons. The chain recombines TRBV5-1 with TRBJ1-1; 7 nucleotides line up with TRBD1. Here the sequenced sample was unsorted PBMCs, taken 1.3 years before starting antiretroviral therapy. The receptor was isolated from a man aged 35 to 55 with HIV. The CDR3, as DNA: TGCGCCAGCAGCTTGGTCGGGAGGGGGCGAGACACTGAAGCTTTCTTT. Translation: CASSLVGRGRDTEAFF.